This entry lists 22 T cell receptor beta chains sequenced from one sample in a study of T cell responses to AZD1222 COVID-19 vaccine. Repertoires were generated with immunoSEQ multiplex PCR, while TCRdb's copy carries only in-frame clones and drops some. The sample comprises approximately 100,000 clones, 90% of which are singletons, and approximately 8% rests with the top ten. The specimen comprised peripheral blood, sampled 28 days after the second AZD1222 dose. The receptors here all came from an adult who received the AZD1222 COVID-19 vaccine.

CDR3 nucleotide sequence: TGTGCCAGCAGCCTGGCGGGGCGTAATGAAAAACTGTTTTTT. Translated: CASSLAGRNEKLFF. The genes are TRBV7-2 and TRBJ1-4; D might be TRBD1 (5 bases). There are 14 residues in the CDR3. CDR1 is SGHTA and CDR2 is FQGNSA in the germline V gene. V was cut by 5 bases and J by 4 bases, with 11 bases left in between.

This sequence joins TRBV28 and TRBJ2-4; D may correspond to TRBD1 or TRBD2 (7 bases each). CDR1 is MDHEN and CDR2 is SYDVKM in the germline V gene. V was trimmed by 6 bases and J by 3 bases, leaving 12 bases between them. The CDR3 consists of 14 residues. The CDR3 sequence is CASRSGGVKNIQYF. The CDR3 DNA reads TGTGCCAGCAGGTCAGGGGGGGTCAAAAACATTCAGTACTTC.

V usage is TRBV19 and J usage is TRBJ1-1; D perhaps matches TRBD1 (6 bases). CDR3 size: 14 residues. Looked up from germline, CDR1 is LNHDA and CDR2 is SQIVND (reference sequence). The V end was cut by 4 bases, the J end by 6 bases, with 15 bases between. CDR3 in DNA: TGTGCCAGTAGTAATAACAGGGTAGGCGCTGAAGCTTTCTTT. Translation: CASSNNRVGAEAFF.

The rearrangement joins TRBV4-3 to TRBJ2-2, with D perhaps matching TRBD1 or TRBD2 (6 bases each). V dropped 0 bases and J dropped 7 bases, with 15 bases sitting between them. The CDR3 consists of 16 residues. Germline CDR1 is LGHNA and CDR2 is YSLEER. This chain's CDR3 is CASSQEIGGLNGELFF. The DNA for the CDR3 is TGCGCCAGCAGCCAAGAGATTGGGGGGCTTAACGGGGAGCTGTTTTTT.

The rearrangement joins TRBV7-2 to TRBJ1-4; TRBD1 aligns across 11 bases. Per germline, CDR1 SGHTA and CDR2 FQGNSA. The junction had 2 bases not matched to a gene; V was cut back by 8 bases and J by 6 bases. There are 13 residues in the CDR3. In DNA form, the CDR3 reads TGTGCCAGCTCGGGACAGGGGGATGAAAAACTGTTTTTT. It encodes CASSGQGDEKLFF.

The genes are TRBV12-3 or TRBV12-4 and TRBJ2-7, with no clear D. Trimming removed 3 bases from V and 2 bases from J, with 8 bases in between. There are 13 residues in the CDR3. The CDR3 protein is CASSFARTYEQYF. The CDR3 DNA sequence: TGTGCCAGCAGTTTTGCCAGAACCTACGAGCAGTACTTC.

This clone turned up a few times. The chain uses TRBV9 and TRBJ1-1, with D possibly TRBD1 on 6 matching bases. V lost 2 bases and J 3 bases, leaving 14 bases between the germline ends. The germline gives CDR1 SGDLS, CDR2 YYNGEE. CDR3 length: 15 residues. The CDR3 protein is CASSVEQGLYTEAFF. CDR3 nucleotides: TGTGCCAGCAGCGTGGAACAGGGACTGTACACTGAAGCTTTCTTT.

CDR3 residues: CAINTGNTEAFF. In DNA, the CDR3 is TGTGCCATCAATACAGGGAACACTGAAGCTTTCTTT. J is TRBJ1-1 and V is TRBV10-3; perhaps TRBD1 as D (5 bases). CDR3 length: 12 residues. CDR1 is ENHRY, CDR2 SYGVKD, per germline. Trimming pared 7 bases from V and 1 base from J, leaving 7 bases between.

V usage is TRBV6-5 and J usage is TRBJ1-5; possibly TRBD1 for D (5 bases). The CDR3 covers 13 residues. Trimming removed 10 bases at V and 0 bases at J, with 10 bases between. The germline gives CDR1 MNHEY, CDR2 SVGAGI. CDR3 in DNA: TGTGCCACAACAGGTTATAGCAATCAGCCCCAGCATTTT. It is translated as CATTGYSNQPQHF.

The genes are TRBV9 and TRBJ2-5; possible D gene TRBD2, 6 bases. The CDR3 has 15 residues. CDR1 SGDLS and CDR2 YYNGEE come from the germline V gene. V was clipped by 6 bases and J by 3 bases, with 18 bases between them. The DNA for the CDR3 is TGTGCCAGCACCGAGGACGGGGGTCTAAAAGAGACCCAGTACTTC. Its translation is CASTEDGGLKETQYF.

V gene TRBV7-9 combines with J gene TRBJ1-6; a possible D gene is TRBD1 (5 bases). CDR1 is SEHNR, CDR2 FQNEAQ, per germline (reference sequence). This CDR3 is 14 amino acids long. The ends were cut back, 4 bases at V and 10 bases at J, with 14 bases in the middle. CDR3 sequence: CASSSGHGISPLHF. The DNA for the CDR3 is TGTGCCAGCAGCTCCGGACACGGGATCTCACCCCTCCACTTT. Full variable domain (rest looked up from reference TRBV7-9 and TRBJ1-6): DTGVSQNPRHKITKRGQNVTFRCDPISEHNRLYWYRQTLGQGPEFLTYFQNEAQLEKSRLLSDRFSAERPKGSFSTLEIQRTEQGDSAMYLCASSSGHGISPLHFGNGTRLTVT.

The count of this clone is one. The V call is TRBV28, the J call TRBJ1-3; D is perhaps TRBD1 (6 bases). Trimming took off 2 bases at V and 0 bases at J, with 8 bases between the two ends. Germline values: CDR1 MDHEN, CDR2 SYDVKM. The CDR3 has 15 amino acids. In DNA, the CDR3 is TGTGCCAGCAGTTTACAGGGGCCCTCTGGAAACACCATATATTTT. Protein sequence: CASSLQGPSGNTIYF.

The chain links TRBV11-2 to TRBJ1-5, with 8 nucleotides matching TRBD1. CDR3 length equals 14 residues. Losses at the gene ends were 6 bases for V and 7 bases for J; bases not matched to a gene: 8. The germline CDR1 and CDR2 sequences are SGHAT and FQNNGV. The CDR3 loop is CASSPTGGIQPQHF. The CDR3, as DNA: TGTGCCAGCAGTCCAACAGGGGGGATACAGCCCCAGCATTTT.

The J gene is TRBJ2-7, the V gene TRBV27; 8 bases are shared with TRBD1. The V and J ends lost 6 bases and 4 bases, in that order; junction bases with no gene match: 5. Germline V gene lookup returns CDR1 MNHEY and CDR2 SMNVEV (reference sequence). The CDR3 has 13 amino acids. CDR3 in amino acids: CASRQGALYEQYF. As DNA, the CDR3 is TGTGCCAGCAGGCAGGGGGCGCTATACGAGCAGTACTTC.

This chain connects TRBV6-5 to TRBJ1-1; the D is unclear. The CDR3 is made up of 15 amino acids. With 0 bases removed from V and 4 bases from J, the gap between germline ends came to 12 bases. Germline values: CDR1 MNHEY, CDR2 SVGAGI. The CDR3 bases are TGTGCCAGCAGTTACTCGTCAAACTTAGGCACTGAAGCTTTCTTT. It is translated as CASSYSSNLGTEAFF.

The chain has TRBV7-9 and TRBJ2-7, with TRBD2 matching 9 bases. This CDR3 contains 16 residues. Looked up from germline, CDR1 is SEHNR and CDR2 is FQNEAQ (reference sequence). The trim removed 5 bases at V and 2 bases at J, leaving 10 bases unmatched. CDR3 sequence: CASSPPQGTSTYEQYF. The CDR3 nucleotides are TGTGCCAGCAGCCCCCCCCAAGGGACTAGCACCTACGAGCAGTACTTC.

The rearrangement uses TRBV6-1 and TRBJ2-1, with a weak D call TRBD1 (6 bases). Germline CDR1 and CDR2: MNHNS and SASEGT. Trimming cost V 1 base and J 9 bases, with 7 bases left between them. This CDR3 spans 12 amino acids. CDR3 sequence: CASSEGGLEQFF. The CDR3 DNA reads TGTGCCAGCAGTGAAGGGGGGCTTGAGCAGTTCTTC.

This clone was observed once. The rearrangement joins TRBV7-9 to TRBJ2-5, with 8 bases matching TRBD1. The CDR3 loop spans 15 amino acids. The germline gives CDR1 SEHNR, CDR2 FQNEAQ (reference sequence). Trimming cost V 1 base and J 10 bases; bases outside gene matches: 11. CDR3 sequence reads: CASSLVSGTGQNQYF. The DNA for the CDR3 is TGTGCCAGCAGCTTAGTTTCCGGGACAGGCCAAAACCAGTACTTC.

V gene TRBV10-1 combines with J gene TRBJ2-6, with D tentatively TRBD1 (6 bases). With 9 bases removed from V and 0 bases from J, the gap between germline ends came to 15 bases. The CDR3 runs 16 residues. Germline V gives CDR1 WNHNN, CDR2 SYGVQD (reference sequence). CDR3 sequence (DNA): TGCGCCAGTCCAGGGGTCAAGCACTCTGGGGCCAACGTCCTGACTTTC. This codes for CASPGVKHSGANVLTF.

The chain recombines TRBV4-1 with TRBJ2-2, with D perhaps matching TRBD1 or TRBD2 (5 bases each). Germline V gene lookup returns CDR1 MGHRA and CDR2 YSYEKL. CDR3 length: 14 residues. V was cut by 3 bases and J by 3 bases, with 8 bases left in between. This CDR3 is CASSQGPHTGELFF. The CDR3 nucleotides are TGCGCCAGCAGCCAGGGACCACACACCGGGGAGCTGTTTTTT.

The V gene is TRBV7-3, the J gene TRBJ2-2; D uncertain. The length of the CDR3 is 16 residues. The V end was cut by 0 bases, the J end by 4 bases, with 12 bases between. The germline V gene encodes CDR1 SGHTA and CDR2 FQGTGA. The CDR3 DNA sequence: TGTGCCAGCAGCTTAACGCCGGACGGAATCACCGGGGAGCTGTTTTTT. Encoded protein: CASSLTPDGITGELFF.

In its sample, this clone was seen once. This sequence joins TRBV7-8 and TRBJ2-1; D assignment may be TRBD1 or TRBD2 (5 bases each). The CDR3 contains 15 residues. Germline loops: CDR1 SGHVS, CDR2 FQNEAQ. The ends were cut back, 0 bases at V and 10 bases at J, with 16 bases in the middle. This chain's CDR3 is CASSLALPPRGEQFF. The CDR3 DNA reads TGTGCCAGCAGCTTAGCGCTACCCCCCCGGGGCGAGCAGTTCTTC. Looking up the rest from reference TRBV7-8 and TRBJ2-1 gives the full variable domain: GAGVSQSPRYKVAKRGQDVALRCDPISGHVSLFWYQQALGQGPEFLTYFQNEAQLDKSGLPSDRFFAERPEGSVSTLKIQRTQQEDSAVYLCASSLALPPRGEQFFGPGTRLTVL.